This record looks at one T cell receptor (beta chain) sequence and its context. It has no known antigen specificity. It has no much larger one-base neighbor in the sample; base qualities were not kept. This sample is drawn from a study of memory CD4+ T cells and cytomegalovirus serostatus (dated by TCRdb to the late 2010s). Context from the whole study: The cohort comprised around 35 healthy Belgian adults, 9 CMV seropositive and some 25 CMV seronegative. To replicate a published TCR-based CMV serostatus classifier, the researchers sequenced the CD4+ memory TCRbeta repertoires of a Belgian cohort whose cytomegalovirus serostatus was known.

The Quick-DNA Microprep Kit was used to extract genomic DNA from the sorted cells. TCRbeta DNA was amplified with the immunoSEQ hsTCRbeta kit following the manufacturer's protocol. An Illumina MiSeq instrument was used to sequence the TCRbeta libraries. From the authors' description of their analysis: Removing out-of-frame sequences left a few million distinct TCRbeta sequences, an average of around 70,000 per individual. Each individual was scored using the number of 150 to 200 previously reported CMV-associated TCRbeta sequences that the individual carried and the total number of productive distinct TCRbeta sequences. A beta-binomial model was reimplemented in Python, and scikit-learn random forests with default parameters were trained on US cohort data. Classifier performance on the Belgian cohort was summarized as median AUC with percentile confidence intervals over 10,000 bootstrap iterations. What TCRdb holds here is the immuneACCESS table cut down to in-frame rearrangements. Part of the clones is not present; checked against another copy, under half of the missing clones reflect an unresolved V gene, and the others are unexplained. The DNA was the basis for D and trimming; V, J and clone size are from that table. For this sample there are tens of thousands of clones; 82% appear just once. Around 0.6% of the sample rests with the top ten.

Single viable CD3+CD4+CD8-CD45RO+ cells were sorted as memory CD4+ T cells on a FACSAria II. CMV serostatus was assessed using a Roche Elecsys assay, by which serum IgG against CMV pp150, pp28, p38 and p52 was detected. After thawing, total CD4+ T cells were enriched by positive selection with CD4 magnetic microbeads. The samples came from a different study that was designed specifically to examine the CD4+ T cell memory repertoire. Peripheral blood mononuclear cells were isolated and cryopreserved according to standard operating procedures, and serum was stored at -80 degrees C. CD3-PerCP (BW264/56), CD4-APC (RPA-T4), CD45RO-PE (UCHT1) and CD8-Pacific Orange (3B5) antibodies were used for staining, and non-viable cells were excluded with Sytox blue. Trimming removed 0 bases from V and 7 bases from J; the gene matches leave 7 bases unexplained. CDR3 length: 17 amino acids, cysteine to phenylalanine. The CDR3 DNA has 51 bases and is translated from base 1. The germline V gene yields SNHLY for CDR1 and FYNNEI for CDR2.

The paper as a whole reports these results and caveats: For CMV serostatus prediction, a median bootstrapped AUC of 0.95 was reached with the original framework, and a median bootstrapped AUC of roughly 0.9 was reached with a US-trained random forest. Only CD4+CD45RO+ memory cells were sequenced, unlike the original study, which covered naive and memory CD4+ and CD8+ populations. The results were read as suggesting that the CMV-associated TCR signature is, for the most part, present in the CD4+ memory repertoire. On the Belgian cohort, the classifier built on the original framework reached a median bootstrapped AUC of about 0.95, with a 95% CI of 0.76-1.00. Of under 200 previously reported CMV-associated TCRbeta sequences, some 73 appeared in the CD4+ memory repertoires, each in one to five individuals.

This receptor was obtained from an adult in good health and CMV-seronegative. Recombination connected TRBV2 to TRBJ2-1, with 12 bases aligning to TRBD2. Material for sequencing was memory CD4+ T cells from blood. Here is the DNA: TGTGCCAGCAGTGAAGCAACCGTTGGACTAGCGGGGAATGAGCAGTTCTTC. Its protein product is CASSEATVGLAGNEQFF.